A selection of T cell receptor beta chains follows, all from one sample in a study of shared clonotypes between healthy human individuals. Profiling relied on immunoSEQ multiplex PCR, and the TCRdb table lists in-frame clones only, not all of them. The data show 2,500,000 or so clones, 80% to 95% seen once. The specimen was naive CD4+ T cells from PBMCs. The receptors were gathered from a man younger than 30 in good health. Some clones in this sample may be carry-over from other donors' samples. Both conserved end residues are part of each CDR3. Each record gives: J gene, CDR3 length, D gene, V gene, clone size, CDR3 DNA, CDR3 protein. A D gene is named only where the DNA matches it firmly. Size is omitted from some rows. Given values are once, few, many or a class for expanded clones.

>TRBJ2-5|16|.|TRBV19|.
TGTGCCAGTAGTATCTACCCCCGAGGGGTGGAGGAGACCCAGTACTTC
CASSIYPRGVEETQYF
>TRBJ2-2|17|.|TRBV7-9|.
TGTGCCAGCAGCCCGGGGAAAGGGATAAGGAACACCGGGGAGCTGTTTTTT
CASSPGKGIRNTGELFF
>TRBJ1-2|15|.|TRBV5-8|.
TGTGCCAGCAGCTTGGCCGGGTTCGCGAGCTATGGCTACACCTTC
CASSLAGFASYGYTF
>TRBJ2-1|15|.|TRBV18|once
TGTGCCAGCTCACTGGACCTAAGTTCCTACAATGAGCAGTTCTTC
CASSLDLSSYNEQFF
>TRBJ1-1|13|TRBD1|TRBV2|.
TGTGCCAGCAGTACAGGGGGCGAGACTGAAGCTTTCTTT
CASSTGGETEAFF
>TRBJ1-3|15|.|TRBV2|once
TGTGCCAGCAGGAAGCTTACCGACTCTGGAAACACCATATATTTT
CASRKLTDSGNTIYF
>TRBJ2-5|12|.|TRBV28|.
TGTGCCAGCAGCCAGCTACCATGGGAGCAGTACTTC
CASSQLPWEQYF
>TRBJ2-7|16|TRBD1|TRBV9|.
TGTGCCAGCAGCGTGGCCCCGGACAGGGTCCCCTACGAGCAGTACTTC
CASSVAPDRVPYEQYF
>TRBJ1-1|12|.|TRBV7-2|few
TGTGCCAGCAGCTTAGCCAGCAGAGAAGCTTTCTTT
CASSLASREAFF
>TRBJ1-1|14|.|TRBV11-2|.
TGTGCCAGCACCCAAGGGGCCGGAAGATTAACAGCTTTCTTT
CASTQGAGRLTAFF
>TRBJ1-4|17|.|TRBV14|.
TGTGCCAGCAGCCAACTAGCAGTGGACAGACCGAATGAAAAACTGTTTTTT
CASSQLAVDRPNEKLFF
>TRBJ2-7|15|.|TRBV18|.
TGTGCCAGCTCAACCGGGACTGCACGCTCCTACGAGCAGTACTTC
CASSTGTARSYEQYF
>TRBJ2-5|16|.|TRBV5-1|.
TGCGCCAGCAGCTTGATGGGATCGGGAGACCAAGAGACCCAGTACTTC
CASSLMGSGDQETQYF
>TRBJ1-3|16|.|TRBV11-2|once
TGTGCCAGCAGCTTAACAGGGTCGATCTCTGGAAACACCATATATTTT
CASSLTGSISGNTIYF
>TRBJ2-3|14|.|TRBV11-1|once
TGTGCCAGCAGCTTAGATGGCAGAAGAGATACGCAGTATTTT
CASSLDGRRDTQYF